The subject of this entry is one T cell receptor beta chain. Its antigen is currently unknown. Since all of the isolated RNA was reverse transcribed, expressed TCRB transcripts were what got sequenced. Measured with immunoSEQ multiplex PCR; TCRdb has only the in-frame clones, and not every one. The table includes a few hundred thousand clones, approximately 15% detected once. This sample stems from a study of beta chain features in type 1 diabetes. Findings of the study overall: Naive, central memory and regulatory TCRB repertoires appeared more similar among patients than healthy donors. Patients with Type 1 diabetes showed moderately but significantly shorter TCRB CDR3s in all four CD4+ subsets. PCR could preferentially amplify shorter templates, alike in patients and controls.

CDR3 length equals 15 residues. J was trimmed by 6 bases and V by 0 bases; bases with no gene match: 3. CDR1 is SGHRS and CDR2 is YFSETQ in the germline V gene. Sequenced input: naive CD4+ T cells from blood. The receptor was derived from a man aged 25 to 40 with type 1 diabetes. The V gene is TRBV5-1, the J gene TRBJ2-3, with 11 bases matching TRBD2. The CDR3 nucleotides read TGCGCCAGCAGCTTGGTGGGACTAGCGGAGGATACGCAGTATTTT. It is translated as CASSLVGLAEDTQYF.